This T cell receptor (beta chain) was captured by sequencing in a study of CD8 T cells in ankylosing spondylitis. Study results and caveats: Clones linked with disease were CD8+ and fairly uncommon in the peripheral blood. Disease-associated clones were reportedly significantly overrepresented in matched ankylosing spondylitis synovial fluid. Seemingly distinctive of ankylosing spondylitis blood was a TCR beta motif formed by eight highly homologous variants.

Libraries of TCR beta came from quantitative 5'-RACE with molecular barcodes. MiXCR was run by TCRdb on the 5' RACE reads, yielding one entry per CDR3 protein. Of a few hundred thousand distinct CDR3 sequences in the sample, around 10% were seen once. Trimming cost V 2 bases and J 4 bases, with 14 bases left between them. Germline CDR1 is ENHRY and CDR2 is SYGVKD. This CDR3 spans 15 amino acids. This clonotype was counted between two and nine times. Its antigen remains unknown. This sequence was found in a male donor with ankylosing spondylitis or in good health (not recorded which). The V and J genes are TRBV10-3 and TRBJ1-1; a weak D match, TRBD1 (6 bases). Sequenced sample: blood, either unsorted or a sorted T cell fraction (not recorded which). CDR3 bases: TGTGCCATCAGTGAGCCGAGGGGGTTGGCCACTGAAGCTTTCTTT. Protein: CAISEPRGLATEAFF.